Listed below are T cell receptor beta chains from one sample, sequenced in a study of response to subunit inactivated influenza vaccine. From the RT-PCR reads, TCRdb called clonotypes with MiXCR, one entry per CDR3 protein. In the table there are more than 250,000 distinct CDR3 sequences, less than 25% of which are singletons. Here the sequenced sample was PBMCs from blood, taken approximately 22 months after vaccination. The source of these receptors is a man between 50 and 70 years old who received an inactivated influenza vaccine. Each CDR3 is given with its conserved first and last residue. D genes are given only for firm matches. For some rows the clone size is stated as once, few or many, or as a class when expanded; others skip it.

clone_size j_call v_call d_call cdr3_aa cdr3_nt
few TRBJ1-1 TRBV12-3/TRBV12-4 - CASSTAPGYAFF TGTGCCAGCAGTACTGCGCCGGGGTACGCTTTCTTT
- TRBJ2-5 TRBV5-1 - CASSSEAGRRETQYF TGCGCCAGCAGCTCAGAAGCGGGCCGGAGGGAGACCCAGTACTTC
- TRBJ2-1 TRBV7-9 - CASSPTKTSINEQFF TGTGCCAGCAGCCCGACGAAGACCAGCATCAATGAGCAGTTCTTC
- TRBJ2-1 TRBV19 TRBD2 CASTSGTYNEQFF TGTGCCAGTACTAGCGGCACCTACAATGAGCAGTTCTTC
- TRBJ1-6 TRBV9 - CASSVDAGISHNSPLHF TGTGCCAGCAGCGTAGACGCGGGGATCTCCCATAATTCACCCCTCCACTTT
many TRBJ1-4 TRBV12-3/TRBV12-4 - CASRRVRAEKLFF TGTGCCAGCAGGAGGGTTAGGGCTGAAAAACTGTTTTTT
many TRBJ1-1 TRBV12-3/TRBV12-4 - CASSLSPSTEAFF TGTGCCAGCAGTCTGTCCCCCTCCACTGAAGCTTTCTTT
few TRBJ2-2 TRBV4-2 - CASSQELGKNTGELFF TGTGCCAGCAGCCAAGAACTAGGGAAGAACACCGGGGAGCTGTTTTTT
- TRBJ2-5 TRBV29-1 - CSVLGVGETQYF TGCAGCGTTTTGGGGGTCGGAGAGACCCAGTACTTC
few TRBJ1-2 TRBV10-3 - CAISLTPNYGYTF TGTGCCATCAGTCTGACACCAAACTATGGCTACACCTTC
many TRBJ1-1 TRBV4-2 - CASSQEGQGVGITEAFF TGTGCCAGCAGCCAAGAAGGCCAGGGAGTAGGGATCACTGAAGCTTTCTTT
- TRBJ2-3 TRBV29-1 - CTVEGRHGTDTQYF TGCACCGTCGAAGGGAGACACGGCACAGATACGCAGTATTTT
many TRBJ2-1 TRBV5-1 - CASSLTGPPKNEQFF TGCGCCAGCAGCCTTACCGGGCCTCCGAAAAATGAGCAGTTCTTC
- TRBJ2-1 TRBV20-1 TRBD2 CSVTGGARNEQFF TGCAGTGTCACGGGGGGGGCGAGGAATGAGCAGTTCTTC